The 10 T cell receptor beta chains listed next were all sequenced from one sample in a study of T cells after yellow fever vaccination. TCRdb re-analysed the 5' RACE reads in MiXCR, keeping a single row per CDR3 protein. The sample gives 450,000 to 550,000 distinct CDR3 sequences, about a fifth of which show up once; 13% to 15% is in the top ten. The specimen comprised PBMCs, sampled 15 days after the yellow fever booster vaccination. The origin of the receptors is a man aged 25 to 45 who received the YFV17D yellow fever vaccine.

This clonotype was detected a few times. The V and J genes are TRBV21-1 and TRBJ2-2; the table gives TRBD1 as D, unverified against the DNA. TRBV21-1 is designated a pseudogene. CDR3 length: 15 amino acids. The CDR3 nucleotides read TGTGCCAGCAGCAAAGCCTCTGCCCCAGGGGGGGAGCTGTTTTTT. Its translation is CASSKASAPGGELFF.

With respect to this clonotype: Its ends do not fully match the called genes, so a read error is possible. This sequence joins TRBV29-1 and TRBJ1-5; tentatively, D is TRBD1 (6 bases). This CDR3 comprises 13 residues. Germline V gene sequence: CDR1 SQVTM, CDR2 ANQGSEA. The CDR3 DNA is TGCAGCGTTCAGAGGGGGATCAATCAGCCCCATCATTTT. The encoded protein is CSVQRGINQPHHF.

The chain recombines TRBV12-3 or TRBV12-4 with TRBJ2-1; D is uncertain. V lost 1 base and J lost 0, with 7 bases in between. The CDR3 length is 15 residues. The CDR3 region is CASSLGPGSYNEQFF. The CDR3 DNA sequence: TGTGCCAGCAGTTTAGGACCTGGCTCCTACAATGAGCAGTTCTTC.

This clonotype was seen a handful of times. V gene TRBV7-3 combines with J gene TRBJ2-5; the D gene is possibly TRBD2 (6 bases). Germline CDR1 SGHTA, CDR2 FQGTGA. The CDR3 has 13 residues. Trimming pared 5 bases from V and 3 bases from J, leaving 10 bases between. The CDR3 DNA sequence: TGTGCCAGCAGCACGCAGCGGGAAGAGACCCAGTACTTC. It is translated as CASSTQREETQYF.

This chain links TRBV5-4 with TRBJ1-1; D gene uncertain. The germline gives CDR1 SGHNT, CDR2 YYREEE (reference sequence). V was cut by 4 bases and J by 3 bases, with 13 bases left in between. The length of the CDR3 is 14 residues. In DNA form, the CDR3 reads TGTGCCAGCAGCCAGACTGGTGGTTACACTGAAGCTTTCTTT. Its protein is CASSQTGGYTEAFF.

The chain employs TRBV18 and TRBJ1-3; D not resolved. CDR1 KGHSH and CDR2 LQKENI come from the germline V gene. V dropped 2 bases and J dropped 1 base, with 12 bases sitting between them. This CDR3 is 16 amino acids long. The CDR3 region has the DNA TGTGCCAGCTCACCAAGCCCCGCCGGGTCTGGAAACACCATATATTTT. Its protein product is CASSPSPAGSGNTIYF.

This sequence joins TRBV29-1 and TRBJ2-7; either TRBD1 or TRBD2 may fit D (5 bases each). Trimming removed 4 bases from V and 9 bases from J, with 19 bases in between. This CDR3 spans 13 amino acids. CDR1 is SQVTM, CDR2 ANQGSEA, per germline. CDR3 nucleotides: TGCAGCGTTGCCGGGACGGATCCTTTGGGGCAGTACTTC. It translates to CSVAGTDPLGQYF.

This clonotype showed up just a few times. CDR3 region: CASSLRGMGRLNQPQHF. The CDR3 DNA reads as TGTGCCAGCAGCCTCCGCGGGATGGGGCGGTTGAATCAGCCCCAGCATTTT. V is TRBV12-3 or TRBV12-4 and J is TRBJ1-5; maybe TRBD1 (5 bases). Trimming stripped 6 bases from V and 4 bases from J, with 22 bases between. The CDR3 length is 17 residues.

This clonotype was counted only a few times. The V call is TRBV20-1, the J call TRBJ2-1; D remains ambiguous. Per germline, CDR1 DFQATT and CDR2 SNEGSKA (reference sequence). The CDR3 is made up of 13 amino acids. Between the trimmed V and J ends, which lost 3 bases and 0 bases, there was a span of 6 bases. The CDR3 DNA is TGCAGTGCTAGCCTCTACTCCTACAATGAGCAGTTCTTC. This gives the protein CSASLYSYNEQFF.

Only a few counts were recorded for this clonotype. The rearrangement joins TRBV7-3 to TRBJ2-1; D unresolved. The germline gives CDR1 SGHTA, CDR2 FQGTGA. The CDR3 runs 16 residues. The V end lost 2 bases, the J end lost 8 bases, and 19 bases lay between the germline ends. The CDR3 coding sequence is TGTGCCAGCAGCTTAGGGGTTGGCAGCGTCTGGGATGAGCAGTTCTTC. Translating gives CASSLGVGSVWDEQFF. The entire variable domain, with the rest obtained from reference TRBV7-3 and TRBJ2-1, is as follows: GAGVSQTPSNKVTEKGKYVELRCDPISGHTALYWYRQSLGQGPEFLIYFQGTGAADDSGLPNDRFFAVRPEGSVSTLKIQRTERGDSAVYLCASSLGVGSVWDEQFFGPGTRLTVL.